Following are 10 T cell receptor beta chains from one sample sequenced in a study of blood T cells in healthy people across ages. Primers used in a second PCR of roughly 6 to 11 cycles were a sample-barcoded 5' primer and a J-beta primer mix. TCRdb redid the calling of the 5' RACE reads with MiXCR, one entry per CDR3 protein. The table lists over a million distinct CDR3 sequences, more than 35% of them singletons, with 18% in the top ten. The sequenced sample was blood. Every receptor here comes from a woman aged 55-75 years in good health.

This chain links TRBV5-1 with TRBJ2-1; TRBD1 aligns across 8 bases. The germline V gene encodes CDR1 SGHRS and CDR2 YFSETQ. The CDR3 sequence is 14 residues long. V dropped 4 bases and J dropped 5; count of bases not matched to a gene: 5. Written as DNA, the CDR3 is TGCGCCAGCAGCACCAGGGGGCTCGACAATGAGCAGTTCTTC. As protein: CASSTRGLDNEQFF.

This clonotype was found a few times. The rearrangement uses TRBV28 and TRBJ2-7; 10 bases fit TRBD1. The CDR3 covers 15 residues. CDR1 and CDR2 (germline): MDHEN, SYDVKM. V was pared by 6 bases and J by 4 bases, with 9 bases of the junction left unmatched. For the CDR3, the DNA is TGTGCCAGCAGACCTAGCCGGGACAGGGGTTACGAGCAGTACTTC. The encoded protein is CASRPSRDRGYEQYF.

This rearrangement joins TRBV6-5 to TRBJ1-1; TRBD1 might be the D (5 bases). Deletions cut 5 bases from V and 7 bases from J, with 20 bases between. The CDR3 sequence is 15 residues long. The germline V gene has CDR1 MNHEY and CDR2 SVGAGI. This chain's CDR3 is CASSLLAGVDSEAFF. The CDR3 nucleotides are TGTGCCAGCAGTCTCTTGGCAGGAGTTGACAGTGAAGCTTTCTTT.

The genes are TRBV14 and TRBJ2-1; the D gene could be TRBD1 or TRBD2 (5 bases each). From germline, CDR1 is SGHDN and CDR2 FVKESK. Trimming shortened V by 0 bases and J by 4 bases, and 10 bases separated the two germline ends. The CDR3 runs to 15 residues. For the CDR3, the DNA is TGTGCCAGCAGCCAAGACAGGGCGGGTTACAATGAGCAGTTCTTC. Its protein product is CASSQDRAGYNEQFF.

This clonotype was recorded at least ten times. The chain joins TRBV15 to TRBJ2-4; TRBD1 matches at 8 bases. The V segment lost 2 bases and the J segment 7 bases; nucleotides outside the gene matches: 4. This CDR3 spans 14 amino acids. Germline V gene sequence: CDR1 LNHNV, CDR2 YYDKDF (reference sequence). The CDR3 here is CATSRQGAGNIQYF. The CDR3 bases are TGTGCCACCAGCAGACAGGGGGCCGGGAACATTCAGTACTTC.

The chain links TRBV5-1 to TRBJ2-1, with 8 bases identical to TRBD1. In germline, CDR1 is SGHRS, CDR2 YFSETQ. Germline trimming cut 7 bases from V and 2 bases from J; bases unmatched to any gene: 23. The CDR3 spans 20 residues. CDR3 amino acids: CASSPQRVWAGQDTYNEQFF. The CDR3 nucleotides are TGCGCCAGCTCACCGCAGAGAGTATGGGCGGGACAGGATACCTACAATGAGCAGTTCTTC.

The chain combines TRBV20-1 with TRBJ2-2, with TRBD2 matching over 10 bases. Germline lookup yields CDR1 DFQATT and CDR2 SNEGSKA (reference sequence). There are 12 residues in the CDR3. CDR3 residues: CRTSGGTGELFF. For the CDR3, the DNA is TGCCGGACTAGCGGCGGTACCGGGGAGCTGTTTTTT.

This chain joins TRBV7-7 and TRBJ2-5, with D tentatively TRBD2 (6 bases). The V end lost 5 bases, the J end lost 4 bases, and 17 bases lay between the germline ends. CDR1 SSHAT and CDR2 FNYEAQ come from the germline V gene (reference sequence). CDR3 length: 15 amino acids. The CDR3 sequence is CASSPGTPAGETQYF. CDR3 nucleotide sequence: TGTGCCAGCAGCCCCGGTACCCCAGCGGGAGAGACCCAGTACTTC.

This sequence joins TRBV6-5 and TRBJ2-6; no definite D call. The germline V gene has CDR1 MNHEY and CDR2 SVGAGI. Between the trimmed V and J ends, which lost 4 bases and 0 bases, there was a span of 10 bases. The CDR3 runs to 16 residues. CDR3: CASSSIRNSGANVLTF. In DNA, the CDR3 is TGTGCCAGCAGTTCGATCAGGAACTCTGGGGCCAACGTCCTGACTTTC.

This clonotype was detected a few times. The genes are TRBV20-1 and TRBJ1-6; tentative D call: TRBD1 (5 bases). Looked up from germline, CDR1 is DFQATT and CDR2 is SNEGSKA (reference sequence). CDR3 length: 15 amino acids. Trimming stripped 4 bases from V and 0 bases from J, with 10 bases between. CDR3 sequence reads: CSAKTDSSYNSPLHF. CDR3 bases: TGCAGTGCTAAGACAGATTCCTCCTATAATTCACCCCTCCACTTT.